Shown below are 22 T cell receptor beta chains from a single sample sequenced in a study of blood T cell repertoires in COVID-19. The method was immunoSEQ multiplex PCR; TCRdb's version includes in-frame clones alone and lacks a portion of them. The sample carries some 700,000 clones, 80% to 90% recorded once. Source material: peripheral blood. The receptor set was obtained from a woman between 18 and 29 years old with acute or convalescent COVID-19.

This clone appeared once. The chain uses TRBV2 and TRBJ1-6, with TRBD1 matching 7 bases. This CDR3 spans 14 amino acids. With V trimmed by 8 bases and J by 6 bases, 7 bases remained unmatched. Germline loops: CDR1 SNHLY, CDR2 FYNNEI. The CDR3 DNA sequence: TGTGCCAGCGGCGGGGACAGCATTAATTCACCCCTCCACTTT. It encodes CASGGDSINSPLHF. The variable domain in full, with the rest retrieved from reference TRBV2 and TRBJ1-6, is EPEVTQTPSHQVTQMGQEVILRCVPISNHLYFYWYRQILGQKVEFLVSFYNNEISEKSEIFDDQFSVERPDGSNFTLKIRSTKLEDSAMYFCASGGDSINSPLHFGNGTRLTVT.

The chain uses TRBV2 and TRBJ1-6; weak D call: TRBD1 (6 bases). The CDR3 covers 15 residues. Trimming shortened V by 7 bases and J by 7 bases, and 17 bases separated the two germline ends. Germline V gives CDR1 SNHLY, CDR2 FYNNEI. CDR3 residues: CASIDVGGQNSPLHF. CDR3 sequence (DNA): TGTGCCAGCATCGACGTCGGGGGGCAAAATTCACCCCTCCACTTT.

The J gene is TRBJ2-1, the V gene TRBV7-9; D unclear. This CDR3 has 15 amino acids. Germline V lookup: CDR1 SEHNR, CDR2 FQNEAQ (reference sequence). Trimming shortened V by 4 bases and J by 0 bases, and 10 bases separated the two germline ends. The DNA for the CDR3 is TGTGCCAGCAGCTCCTTTACACCCTCCTACAATGAGCAGTTCTTC. It specifies CASSSFTPSYNEQFF.

The chain employs TRBV27 and TRBJ1-3, with 7 bases fitting TRBD1. This CDR3 has 16 residues. The V gene end was trimmed by 5 bases and the J gene end by 2 bases; junction bases not matched to a gene: 9. Germline-derived CDR1 and CDR2 are MNHEY and SMNVEV (reference sequence). CDR3: CASSQDRIGTGNTIYF. The CDR3 DNA reads as TGTGCCAGCAGTCAGGACAGGATAGGAACTGGAAACACCATATATTTT.

V is TRBV6-1 and J is TRBJ1-2; D not resolved. The CDR3 has 13 amino acids. With 2 bases removed from V and 7 bases from J, the gap between germline ends came to 11 bases. Per germline, CDR1 MNHNS and CDR2 SASEGT. The CDR3 protein is CASSEFLRSGYTF. DNA for the CDR3: TGTGCCAGCAGTGAATTTCTCAGGTCTGGCTACACCTTC.

This clone has a single count. The rearrangement joins TRBV11-3 to TRBJ2-3, with a tentative D call TRBD1 (5 bases). CDR3 length equals 15 residues. V was cut by 0 bases and J by 2 bases, with 9 bases left in between. Germline V lookup: CDR1 SGHNT, CDR2 YENEEA. CDR3 sequence reads: CASSLEGQTTDTQYF. CDR3 in DNA: TGTGCCAGCAGCTTAGAGGGGCAGACCACAGATACGCAGTATTTT.

The chain carries TRBV3-1 (or the pseudogene TRBV3-2) and TRBJ2-1; TRBD2 agrees at 8 bases. The CDR3 is 17 amino acids. The J segment lost 6 bases and the V segment lost 3 bases, leaving 13 bases of the junction unmatched. Germline CDR1 is LGHDT and CDR2 is YNNKEL (reference sequence). The CDR3 reads CASSQASGGAARNEQFF. The CDR3 DNA sequence: TGTGCCAGCAGCCAGGCTTCGGGGGGGGCCGCCCGCAATGAGCAGTTCTTC.

The chain is built from TRBV6-5 and TRBJ1-1, with D hard to call. Germline CDR1 is MNHEY and CDR2 is SVGAGI. This CDR3 comprises 12 residues. V dropped 10 bases and J dropped 2 bases, with 11 bases sitting between them. CDR3 loop: CAISPGNTEAFF. The CDR3 DNA sequence: TGTGCCATCTCTCCGGGAAACACTGAAGCTTTCTTT.

The CDR3 coding sequence is TGTGCCAGCAGCCCAGAGGTAGATAACTATGGCTACACCTTC. Protein product: CASSPEVDNYGYTF. This sequence joins TRBV9 and TRBJ1-2; no definite D call. Germline CDR1 and CDR2: SGDLS and YYNGEE. The V and J ends lost 4 bases and 1 base respectively, with 11 bases between them. This CDR3 spans 14 amino acids.

This chain links TRBV6-5 with TRBJ1-2; D is unclear. CDR1 and CDR2 (germline): MNHEY, SVGAGI. V was cut by 6 bases and J by 7 bases, with 12 bases left in between. The CDR3 consists of 12 residues. CDR3 bases: TGTGCCAGCAGGCGGAGTATGGGTGGCTACACCTTC. It codes for CASRRSMGGYTF.

The DNA of the CDR3 is TGCAGCGTTGAAGGTAGTTATAACTATGGCTACACCTTC. Amino acid sequence: CSVEGSYNYGYTF. V and J are TRBV29-1 and TRBJ1-2, with D hard to call. CDR3 size: 13 residues. Trimming pared 1 base from V and 1 base from J, leaving 7 bases between. The germline V gene encodes CDR1 SQVTM and CDR2 ANQGSEA.

The rearrangement uses TRBV27 and TRBJ2-2; 12 nucleotides line up with TRBD1. Germline V CDR1 and CDR2: MNHEY, SMNVEV (reference sequence). CDR3 length: 17 amino acids. With 5 bases clipped from V and 4 bases from J, the junction kept 8 bases outside the gene matches. The CDR3 spells CASSITGTGGFTGELFF. The DNA of the CDR3 is TGTGCCAGCAGTATAACCGGGACAGGGGGCTTCACCGGGGAGCTGTTTTTT.

The chain joins TRBV7-9 to TRBJ2-3; no firm D call. Trimming took off 5 bases at V and 5 bases at J, with 8 bases between the two ends. In germline, CDR1 is SEHNR, CDR2 FQNEAQ (reference sequence). CDR3 length: 12 amino acids. The CDR3 reads CASSLVVDTQYF. The CDR3 region has the DNA TGTGCCAGCAGCCTCGTTGTAGATACGCAGTATTTT.

The chain recombines TRBV12-2 with TRBJ1-4. TRBV12-2 represents a pseudogene. The CDR3 runs to 16 residues. In DNA form, the CDR3 reads TGTGCAAGTCGCCTGGGTAGGACTGTAACTAATGAAAAACTGTTTTTT. Protein sequence: CASRLGRTVTNEKLFF.

This clone was detected only a few times. This chain connects TRBV4-3 to TRBJ1-4; D unclear. Germline lookup yields CDR1 LGHNA and CDR2 YSLEER. With 0 bases removed from V and 8 bases from J, the gap between germline ends came to 13 bases. This CDR3 contains 15 residues. In DNA, the CDR3 is TGCGCCAGCAGCCAAGATCTCTGGACTCCCGAAAAACTGTTTTTT. This codes for CASSQDLWTPEKLFF.

This chain connects TRBV29-1 to TRBJ2-1, with a possible D match to TRBD1 (6 bases). The CDR3 loop spans 12 amino acids. Trimming removed 6 bases at V and 3 bases at J, with 9 bases between. Per germline, CDR1 SQVTM and CDR2 ANQGSEA. The CDR3 protein is CSVTGNYNEQFF. The CDR3 DNA reads as TGCAGCGTAACAGGGAACTACAATGAGCAGTTCTTC.

V usage is TRBV10-1 and J usage is TRBJ2-4; D possibly corresponds to TRBD1 (6 bases). This CDR3 spans 19 amino acids. Germline lookup yields CDR1 WNHNN and CDR2 SYGVQD (reference sequence). The V end lost 7 bases, the J end lost 1 base, and 26 bases lay between the germline ends. The CDR3 sequence: CASTQQSSGAAGAKNIQYF. In DNA, the CDR3 is TGCGCCAGCACCCAACAAAGCTCAGGGGCGGCCGGGGCCAAAAACATTCAGTACTTC.

Note on this clone: Germline and junction disagree at one end, which may indicate a read error. The chain has TRBV7-9 and TRBJ2-5; 8 bases agree with TRBD2. Germline V CDR1 and CDR2: SEHNR, FQNEAQ (reference sequence). The CDR3 totals 14 residues. CDR3 nucleotide sequence: TGTGCCAGCAGCCCACCGACAGCGGGAGAGGCCCAGTACTTC. Translation: CASSPPTAGEAQYF.

The V call is TRBV6-5, the J call TRBJ2-4, with 12 nucleotides matching TRBD2. V dropped 2 bases and J dropped 4; count of bases not matched to a gene: 3. The CDR3 is 16 residues long. Germline assignment: CDR1 MNHEY and CDR2 SVGAGI. CDR3 region: CASSYRLAGAKNIQYF. CDR3 nucleotide sequence: TGTGCCAGCAGTTACAGACTAGCGGGGGCTAAAAACATTCAGTACTTC.

The chain employs TRBV7-2 and TRBJ1-2; 8 bases fit TRBD1. The V segment lost 4 bases and the J segment 0 bases; nucleotides outside the gene matches: 7. CDR1 SGHTA and CDR2 FQGNSA come from the germline V gene. The CDR3 is 16 amino acids. Here the CDR3 DNA reads TGTGCCAGCAGCTCTGGCCGGGACAGGCCTAACTATGGCTACACCTTC. This encodes CASSSGRDRPNYGYTF.

This clone was seen a single time. In DNA form, the CDR3 reads TGTGCCAGCACCCAAACAGGGGCATCCTACGAGCAGTACTTC. This translates into CASTQTGASYEQYF. This chain connects TRBV28 to TRBJ2-7; 7 positions agree with TRBD1. The germline V gene encodes CDR1 MDHEN and CDR2 SYDVKM. The CDR3 covers 14 residues. V trimming: 7 bases; J trimming: 1 base; junction bases outside the gene matches: 7.

The DNA of the CDR3 is TGTGCCAGCAGCTTAGGCCTAGTCCCGGATACGCAGTATTTT. It encodes CASSLGLVPDTQYF. V and J are TRBV7-2 and TRBJ2-3, with D uncertain. The germline V gene encodes CDR1 SGHTA and CDR2 FQGNSA. The CDR3 runs 14 residues. Trimming took off 1 base at V and 6 bases at J, with 11 bases between the two ends.